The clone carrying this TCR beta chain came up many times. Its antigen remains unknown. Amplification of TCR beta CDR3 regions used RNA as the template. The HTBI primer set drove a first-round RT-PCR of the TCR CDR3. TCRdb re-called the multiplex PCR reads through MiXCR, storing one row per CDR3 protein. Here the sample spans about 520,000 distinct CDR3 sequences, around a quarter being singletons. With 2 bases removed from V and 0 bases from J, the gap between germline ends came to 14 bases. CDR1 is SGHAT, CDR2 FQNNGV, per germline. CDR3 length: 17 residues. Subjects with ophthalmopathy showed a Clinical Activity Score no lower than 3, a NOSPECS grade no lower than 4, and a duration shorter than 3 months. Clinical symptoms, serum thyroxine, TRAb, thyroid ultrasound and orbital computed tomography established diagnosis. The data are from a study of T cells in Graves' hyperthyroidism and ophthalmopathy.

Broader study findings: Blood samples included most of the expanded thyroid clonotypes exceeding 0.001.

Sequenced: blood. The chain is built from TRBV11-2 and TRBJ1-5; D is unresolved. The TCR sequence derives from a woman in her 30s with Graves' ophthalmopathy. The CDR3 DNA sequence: TGTGCCAGCAGCTTATTTGAAGCCTCTTATAGCAATCAGCCCCAGCATTTT. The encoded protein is CASSLFEASYSNQPQHF.